Listed here are 13 T cell receptor beta chains from one sample, sequenced in a study of blood T cell repertoires in COVID-19. Profiled with immunoSEQ multiplex PCR; TCRdb holds only in-frame clones, not every one. The data hold 300,000 or so clones, with about nine tenths observed a single time. Sequenced: peripheral blood. The receptor source for this set is a woman aged 40 to 55 with acute or convalescent COVID-19.

The gene calls are TRBV10-2 and TRBJ2-7; TRBD2 agrees at 8 bases. The trim removed 2 bases at V and 4 bases at J, leaving 4 bases unmatched. Germline lookup yields CDR1 WSHSY and CDR2 SAAADI. CDR3 length: 14 residues. As DNA, the CDR3 is TGCGCCAGCAGTGAGGCGGGGGGACATTACGAGCAGTACGTC. Amino acid sequence: CASSEAGGHYEQYV.

This sequence joins TRBV7-3 and TRBJ1-1; D possibly corresponds to TRBD1 (6 bases). The germline CDR1 and CDR2 sequences are SGHTA and FQGTGA. V lost 4 bases, J lost 0 bases, and 12 bases lay in between. The CDR3 sequence is 15 residues long. CDR3 bases: TGTGCCAGCAGCTCCGAGGGGGTGATGAACACTGAAGCTTTCTTT. Encoded protein: CASSSEGVMNTEAFF. Based on the CDR3 plus reference TRBV7-3 and TRBJ1-1, the full variable domain is GAGVSQTPSNKVTEKGKYVELRCDPISGHTALYWYRQSLGQGPEFLIYFQGTGAADDSGLPNDRFFAVRPEGSVSTLKIQRTERGDSAVYLCASSSEGVMNTEAFFGQGTRLTVV.

The V call is TRBV6-1, the J call TRBJ1-4; 8 positions match TRBD1. The CDR3 is made up of 16 amino acids. Germline assignment: CDR1 MNHNS and CDR2 SASEGT. The trim removed 2 bases at V and 6 bases at J, leaving 8 bases unmatched. CDR3 region: CASSERFGQGYEKLFF. CDR3 bases: TGTGCCAGCAGTGAACGATTCGGACAGGGATATGAAAAACTGTTTTTT.

The chain uses TRBV3-1 (or the pseudogene TRBV3-2) and TRBJ2-1; the D is unclear. V lost 1 base to trimming and J lost 13 bases, with 17 bases between them. The CDR3 loop spans 14 amino acids. Germline-derived CDR1 and CDR2 are LGHDT and YNNKEL (reference sequence). CDR3 region: CASSQGLDGAYQFF. CDR3 coding DNA: TGTGCCAGCAGCCAAGGGCTAGACGGAGCTTATCAGTTCTTC.

V is TRBV3-1 (or the pseudogene TRBV3-2) and J is TRBJ2-1; TRBD2 matches at 11 bases. Germline V gene sequence: CDR1 LGHDT, CDR2 YNNKEL (reference sequence). The CDR3 consists of 14 residues. J gave up 9 bases and V 4 bases, and 5 bases lay outside the gene matches. The CDR3 reads CASSLAGGRSEQFF. Here the CDR3 DNA reads TGTGCCAGCAGCCTAGCGGGGGGGCGAAGTGAGCAGTTCTTC.

This rearrangement joins TRBV2 to TRBJ2-5; D perhaps matches TRBD2 (5 bases). V was cut by 6 bases and J by 2 bases, with 13 bases left in between. The CDR3 has 14 residues. CDR1 is SNHLY, CDR2 FYNNEI, per germline. The CDR3: CASSMDWQQETQYF. CDR3 DNA sequence: TGTGCCAGCAGCATGGACTGGCAACAAGAGACCCAGTACTTC.

This chain links TRBV5-6 with TRBJ1-3, with 7 nucleotides matching TRBD1. Trimming at V came to 5 bases and at J to 3 bases, leaving 14 bases not matched to a gene. CDR1 SGHDT and CDR2 YYEEEE come from the germline V gene. CDR3 length equals 17 residues. CDR3 DNA sequence: TGTGCCAGCAGTGTCGAGTGGGGACAGCTTAGTGGAAACACCATATATTTT. Amino acid sequence: CASSVEWGQLSGNTIYF.

CDR3 sequence (DNA): TGTGCCAGCCGAAATACCCCACGGGGGGCAATGCGTAAGATTGTCCTGAACACTGAAGCTTTCTTT. It translates to CASRNTPRGAMRKIVLNTEAFF. V is TRBV3-1 (or the pseudogene TRBV3-2) and J is TRBJ1-1, with D possibly TRBD1 on 6 matching bases. CDR1 and CDR2 (germline): LGHDT, YNNKEL (reference sequence). V was shortened by 8 bases and J by 0 bases, with 37 bases between the two germline ends. The CDR3 is 22 residues long.

This clone was detected a few times. The chain links TRBV19 to TRBJ1-2, with D possibly being TRBD1 (5 bases). Germline-derived CDR1 and CDR2 are LNHDA and SQIVND (reference sequence). This CDR3 is built from 12 residues. V dropped 3 bases and J dropped 5 bases, with 7 bases sitting between them. The CDR3 DNA follows: TGTGCCAGTAGTATGGAGGGGTATGGCTACACCTTC. Translated: CASSMEGYGYTF.

This rearrangement joins TRBV6-5 to TRBJ2-7; D remains unclear. CDR3 length: 15 residues. V was clipped by 4 bases and J by 1 base, with 14 bases between them. CDR1 is MNHEY, CDR2 SVGAGI, per germline. CDR3 sequence reads: CASSLSRGVSYEQYV. CDR3 in DNA: TGTGCCAGCAGTTTGAGTCGTGGAGTTTCCTACGAGCAGTACGTC.

The V call is TRBV24-1, the J call TRBJ2-3, with TRBD2 matching over 8 bases. Germline CDR1 and CDR2: KGHDR and SFDVKD. This CDR3 contains 15 residues. J gave up 7 bases and V 5 bases, and 10 bases lay outside the gene matches. The CDR3 DNA sequence: TGTGCCACCAGTGCCCTCGGGAGGGGGACTAATACGCAGTATTTT. Amino acids: CATSALGRGTNTQYF.

V gene TRBV3-1 (or the pseudogene TRBV3-2) combines with J gene TRBJ2-1, with TRBD2 matching over 11 bases. Germline V gene sequence: CDR1 LGHDT, CDR2 YNNKEL (reference sequence). With V trimmed by 0 bases and J by 7 bases, 8 bases remained unmatched. CDR3 length: 17 amino acids. The CDR3 DNA reads TGTGCCAGCAGCCAAGAGGAGGGACTAGCGGCCCCTAATGAGCAGTTCTTC. It specifies CASSQEEGLAAPNEQFF.

This chain connects TRBV2 to TRBJ2-3; 11 bases align to TRBD2. With V trimmed by 5 bases and J by 2 bases, 3 bases remained unmatched. Per germline, CDR1 SNHLY and CDR2 FYNNEI. The CDR3 totals 15 residues. CDR3 nucleotides: TGTGCCAGCAGTTTAGCGGGGGGGCCCACAGATACGCAGTATTTT. This translates into CASSLAGGPTDTQYF.